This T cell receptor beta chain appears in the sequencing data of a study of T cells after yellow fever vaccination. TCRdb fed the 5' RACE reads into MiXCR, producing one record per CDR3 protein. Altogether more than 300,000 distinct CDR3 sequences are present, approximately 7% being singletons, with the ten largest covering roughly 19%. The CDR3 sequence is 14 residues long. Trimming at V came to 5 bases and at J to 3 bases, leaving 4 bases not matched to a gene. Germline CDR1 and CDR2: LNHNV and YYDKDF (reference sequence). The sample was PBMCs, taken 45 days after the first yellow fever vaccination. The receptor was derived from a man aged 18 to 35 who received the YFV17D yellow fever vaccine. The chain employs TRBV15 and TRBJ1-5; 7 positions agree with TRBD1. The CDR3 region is CATSRQGNNQPQHF. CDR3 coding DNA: TGTGCCACCAGCCGACAGGGTAACAATCAGCCCCAGCATTTT.